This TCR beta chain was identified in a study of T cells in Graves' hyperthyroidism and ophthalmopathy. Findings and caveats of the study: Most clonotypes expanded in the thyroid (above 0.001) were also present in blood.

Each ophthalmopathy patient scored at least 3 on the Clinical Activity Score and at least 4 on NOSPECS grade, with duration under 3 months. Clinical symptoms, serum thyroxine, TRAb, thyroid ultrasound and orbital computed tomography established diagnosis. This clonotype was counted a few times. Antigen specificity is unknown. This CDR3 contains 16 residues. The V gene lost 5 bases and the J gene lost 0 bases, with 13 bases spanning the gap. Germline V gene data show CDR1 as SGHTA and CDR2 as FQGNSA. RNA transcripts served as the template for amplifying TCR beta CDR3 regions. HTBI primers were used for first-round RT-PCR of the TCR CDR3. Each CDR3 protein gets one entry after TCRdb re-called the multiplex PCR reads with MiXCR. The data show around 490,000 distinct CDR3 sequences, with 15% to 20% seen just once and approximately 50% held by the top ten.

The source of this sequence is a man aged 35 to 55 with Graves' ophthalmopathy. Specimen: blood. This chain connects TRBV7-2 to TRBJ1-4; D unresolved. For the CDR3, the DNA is TGTGCCAGCAGCCCCCGTCGGACCGCAACTAATGAAAAACTGTTTTTT. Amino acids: CASSPRRTATNEKLFF.